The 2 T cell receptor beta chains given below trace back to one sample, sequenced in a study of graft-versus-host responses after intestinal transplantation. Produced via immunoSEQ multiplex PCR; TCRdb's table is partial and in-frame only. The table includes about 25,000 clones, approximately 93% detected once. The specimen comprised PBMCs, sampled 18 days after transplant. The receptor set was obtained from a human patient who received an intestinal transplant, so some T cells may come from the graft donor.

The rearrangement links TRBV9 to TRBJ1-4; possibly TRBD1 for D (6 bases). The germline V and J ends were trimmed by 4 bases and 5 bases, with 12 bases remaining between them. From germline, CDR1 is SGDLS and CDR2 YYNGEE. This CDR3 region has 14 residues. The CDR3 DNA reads TGTGCCAGCAGCCCACAGGGTACCAATGAAAAACTGTTTTTT. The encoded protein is CASSPQGTNEKLFF. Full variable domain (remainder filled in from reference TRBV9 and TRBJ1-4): DSGVTQTPKHLITATGQRVTLRCSPRSGDLSVYWYQQSLDQGLQFLIQYYNGEERAKGNILERFSAQQFPDLHSELNLSSLELGDSALYFCASSPQGTNEKLFFGSGTQLSVL.

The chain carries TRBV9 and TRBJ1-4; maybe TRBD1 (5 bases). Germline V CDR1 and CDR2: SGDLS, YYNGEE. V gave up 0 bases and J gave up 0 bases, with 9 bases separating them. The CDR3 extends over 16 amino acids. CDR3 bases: TGTGCCAGCAGCGTAGGGGACCGCGCAACTAATGAAAAACTGTTTTTT. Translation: CASSVGDRATNEKLFF.